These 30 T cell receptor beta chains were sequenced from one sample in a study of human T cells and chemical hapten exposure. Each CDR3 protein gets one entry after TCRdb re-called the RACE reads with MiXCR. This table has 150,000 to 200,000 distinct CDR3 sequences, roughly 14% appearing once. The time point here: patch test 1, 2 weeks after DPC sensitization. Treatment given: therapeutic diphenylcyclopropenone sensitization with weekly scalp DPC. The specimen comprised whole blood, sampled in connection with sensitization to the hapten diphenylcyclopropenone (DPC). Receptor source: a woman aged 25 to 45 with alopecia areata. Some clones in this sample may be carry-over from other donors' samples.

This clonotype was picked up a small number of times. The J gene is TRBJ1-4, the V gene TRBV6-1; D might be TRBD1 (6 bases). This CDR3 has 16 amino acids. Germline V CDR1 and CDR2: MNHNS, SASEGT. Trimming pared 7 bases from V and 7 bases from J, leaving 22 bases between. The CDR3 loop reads CASNPRGGRSLEKLFF. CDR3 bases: TGTGCCAGCAACCCCCGGGGGGGCCGCTCCCTTGAAAAACTGTTTTTT.

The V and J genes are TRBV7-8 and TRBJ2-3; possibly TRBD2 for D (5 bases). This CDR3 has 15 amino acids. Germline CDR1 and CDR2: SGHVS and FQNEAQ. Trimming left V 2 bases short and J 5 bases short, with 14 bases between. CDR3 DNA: TGTGCCAGCAGCTTATTTCTAGCAGAGGAAGATACGCAGTATTTT. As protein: CASSLFLAEEDTQYF.

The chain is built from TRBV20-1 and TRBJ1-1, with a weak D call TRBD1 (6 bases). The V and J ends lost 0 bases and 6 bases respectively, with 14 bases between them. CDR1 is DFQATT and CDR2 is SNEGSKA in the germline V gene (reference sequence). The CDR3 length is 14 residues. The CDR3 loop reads CSARDPTRGPEAFF. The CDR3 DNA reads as TGCAGTGCTAGAGACCCGACCCGGGGGCCTGAAGCTTTCTTT.

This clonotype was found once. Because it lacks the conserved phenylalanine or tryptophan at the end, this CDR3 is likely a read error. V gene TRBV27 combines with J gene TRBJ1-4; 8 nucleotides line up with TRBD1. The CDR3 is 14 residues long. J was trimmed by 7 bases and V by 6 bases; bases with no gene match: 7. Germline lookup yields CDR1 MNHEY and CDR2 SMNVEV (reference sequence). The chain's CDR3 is CASSRDRGFEKLFL. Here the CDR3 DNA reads TGTGCCAGCAGCCGCGACAGGGGATTTGAAAAACTGTTTCTT.

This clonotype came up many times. This CDR3 reads CSAPRTGLNTEAFF. The CDR3 bases are TGCAGTGCTCCACGTACAGGGTTGAACACTGAAGCTTTCTTT. This chain links TRBV20-1 with TRBJ1-1; D might be TRBD1 (6 bases). The CDR3 totals 14 residues. Per germline, CDR1 DFQATT and CDR2 SNEGSKA (reference sequence). With 5 bases removed from V and 0 bases from J, the gap between germline ends came to 13 bases.

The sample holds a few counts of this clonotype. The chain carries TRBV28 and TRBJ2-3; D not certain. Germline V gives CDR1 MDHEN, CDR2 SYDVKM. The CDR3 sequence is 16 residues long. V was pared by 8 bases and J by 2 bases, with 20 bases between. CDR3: CASESPTEENTDTQYF. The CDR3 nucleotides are TGTGCCAGCGAATCCCCCACAGAGGAGAACACAGATACGCAGTATTTT.

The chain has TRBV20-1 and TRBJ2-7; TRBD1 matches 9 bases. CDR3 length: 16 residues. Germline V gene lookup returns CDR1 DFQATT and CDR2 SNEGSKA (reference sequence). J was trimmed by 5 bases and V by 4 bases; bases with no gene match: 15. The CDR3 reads CSANSQDRGDSDEQYF. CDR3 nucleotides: TGCAGTGCTAACTCTCAGGACAGGGGAGATTCGGACGAGCAGTACTTC.

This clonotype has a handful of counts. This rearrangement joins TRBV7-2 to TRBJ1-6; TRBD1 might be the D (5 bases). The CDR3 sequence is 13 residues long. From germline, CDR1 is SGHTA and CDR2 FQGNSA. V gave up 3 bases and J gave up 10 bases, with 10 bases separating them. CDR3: CASSLGVGSPLHF. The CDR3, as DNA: TGTGCCAGCAGCTTGGGGGTAGGCTCACCCCTCCACTTT.

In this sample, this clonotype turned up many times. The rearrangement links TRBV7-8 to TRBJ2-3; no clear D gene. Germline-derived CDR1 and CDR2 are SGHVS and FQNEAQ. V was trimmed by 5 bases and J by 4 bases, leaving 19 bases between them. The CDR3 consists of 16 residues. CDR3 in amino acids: CASSQTQLRRADTQYF. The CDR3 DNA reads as TGTGCCAGCAGCCAAACCCAACTTCGTCGGGCAGATACGCAGTATTTT.

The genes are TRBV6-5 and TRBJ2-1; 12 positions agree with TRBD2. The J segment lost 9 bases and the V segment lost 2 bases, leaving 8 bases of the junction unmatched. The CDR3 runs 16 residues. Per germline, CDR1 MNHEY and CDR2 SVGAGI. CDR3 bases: TGTGCCAGCAGTTACGGCCTAGCGGGAGGGCCAGTTGAGCAGTTCTTC. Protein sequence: CASSYGLAGGPVEQFF.

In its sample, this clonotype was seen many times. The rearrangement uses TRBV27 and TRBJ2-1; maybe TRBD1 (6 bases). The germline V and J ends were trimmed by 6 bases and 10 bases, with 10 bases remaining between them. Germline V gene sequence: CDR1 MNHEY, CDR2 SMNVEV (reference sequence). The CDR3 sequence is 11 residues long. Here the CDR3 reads CASSSGTEQFF. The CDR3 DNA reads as TGTGCCAGCAGCTCCGGGACAGAGCAGTTCTTC.

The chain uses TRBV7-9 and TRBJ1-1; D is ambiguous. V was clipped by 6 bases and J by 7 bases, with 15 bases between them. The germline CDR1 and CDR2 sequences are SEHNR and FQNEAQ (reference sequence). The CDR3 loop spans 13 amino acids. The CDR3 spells CASSQTGSGEAFF. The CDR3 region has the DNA TGTGCCAGCAGTCAGACGGGGTCCGGTGAAGCTTTCTTT.

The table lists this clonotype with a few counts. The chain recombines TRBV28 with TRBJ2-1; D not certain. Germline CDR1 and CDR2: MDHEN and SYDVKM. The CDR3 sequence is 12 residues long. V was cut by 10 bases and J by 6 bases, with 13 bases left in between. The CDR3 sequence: CATSYNPNEQFF. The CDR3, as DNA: TGTGCCACCTCCTATAACCCCAATGAGCAGTTCTTC.

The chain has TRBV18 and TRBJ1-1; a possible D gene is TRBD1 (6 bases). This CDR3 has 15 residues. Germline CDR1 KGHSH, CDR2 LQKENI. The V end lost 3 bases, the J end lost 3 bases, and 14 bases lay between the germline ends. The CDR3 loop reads CASSPLGGLDTEAFF. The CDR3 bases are TGTGCCAGCTCACCCTTGGGGGGGCTCGACACTGAAGCTTTCTTT.

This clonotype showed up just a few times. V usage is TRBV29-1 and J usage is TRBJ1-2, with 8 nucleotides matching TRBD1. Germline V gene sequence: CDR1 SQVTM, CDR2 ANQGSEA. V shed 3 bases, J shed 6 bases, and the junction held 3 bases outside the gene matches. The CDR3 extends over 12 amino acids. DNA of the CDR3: TGCAGCGTTGATGACAGGGGAAATGGCTACACCTTC. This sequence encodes CSVDDRGNGYTF.

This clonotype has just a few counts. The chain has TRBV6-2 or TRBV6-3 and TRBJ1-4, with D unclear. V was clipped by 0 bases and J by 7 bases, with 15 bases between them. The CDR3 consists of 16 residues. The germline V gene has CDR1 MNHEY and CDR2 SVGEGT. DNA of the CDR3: TGTGCCAGCAGTTACTCTACCGGGCCTGTTGGTGAAAAACTGTTTTTT. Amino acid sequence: CASSYSTGPVGEKLFF.

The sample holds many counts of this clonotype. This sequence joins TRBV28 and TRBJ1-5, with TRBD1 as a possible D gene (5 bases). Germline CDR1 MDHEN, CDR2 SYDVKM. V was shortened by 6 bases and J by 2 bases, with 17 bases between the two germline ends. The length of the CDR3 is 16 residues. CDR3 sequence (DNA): TGTGCCAGCAGAACCACTAGAGGAGGGGGCAATCAGCCCCAGCATTTT. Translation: CASRTTRGGGNQPQHF.

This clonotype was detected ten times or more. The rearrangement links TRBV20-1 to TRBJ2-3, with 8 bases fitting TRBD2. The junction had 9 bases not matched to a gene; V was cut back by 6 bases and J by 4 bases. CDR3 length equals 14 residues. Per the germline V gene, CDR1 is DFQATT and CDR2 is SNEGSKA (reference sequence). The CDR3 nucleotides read TGCAGTGCACCTAAGCGGGAGTCGCCAGATACGCAGTATTTT. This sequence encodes CSAPKRESPDTQYF.

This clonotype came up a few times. CDR3 residues: CASSVGVRQFTEAFF. The CDR3 region has the DNA TGTGCCAGCAGCGTAGGGGTGCGACAGTTCACTGAAGCTTTCTTT. The rearrangement links TRBV9 to TRBJ1-1; tentatively, D is TRBD1 (5 bases). Germline V gene sequence: CDR1 SGDLS, CDR2 YYNGEE. The CDR3 contains 15 residues. The V end lost 0 bases, the J end lost 4 bases, and 13 bases lay between the germline ends.

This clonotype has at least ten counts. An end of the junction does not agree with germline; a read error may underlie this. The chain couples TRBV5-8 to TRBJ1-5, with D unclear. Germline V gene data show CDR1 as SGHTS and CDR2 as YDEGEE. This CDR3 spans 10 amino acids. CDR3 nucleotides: TGTGCCAGTTTGGAAGGCCCCCTGCATTTT. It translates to CASLEGPLHF.

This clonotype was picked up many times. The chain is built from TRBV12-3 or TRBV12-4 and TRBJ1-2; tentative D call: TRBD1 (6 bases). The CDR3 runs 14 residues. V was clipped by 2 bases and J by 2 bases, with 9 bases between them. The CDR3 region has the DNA TGTGCCAGCAGTTTAAGCACAGGGAACTATGGCTACACCTTC. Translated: CASSLSTGNYGYTF.

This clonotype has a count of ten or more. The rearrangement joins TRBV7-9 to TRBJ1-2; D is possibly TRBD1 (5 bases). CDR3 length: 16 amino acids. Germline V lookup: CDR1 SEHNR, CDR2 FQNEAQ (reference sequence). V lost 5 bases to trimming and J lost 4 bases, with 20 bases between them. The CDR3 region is CASSQTGQSPLYGYTF. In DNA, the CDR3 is TGTGCCAGCAGCCAAACCGGACAATCTCCCCTCTATGGCTACACCTTC.

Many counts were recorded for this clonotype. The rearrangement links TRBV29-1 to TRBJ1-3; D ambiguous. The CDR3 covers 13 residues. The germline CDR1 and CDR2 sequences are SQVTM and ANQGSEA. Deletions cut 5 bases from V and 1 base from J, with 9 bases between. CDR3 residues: CSVTYLSGNTIYF. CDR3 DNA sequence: TGCAGCGTTACCTACCTTTCTGGAAACACCATATATTTT.

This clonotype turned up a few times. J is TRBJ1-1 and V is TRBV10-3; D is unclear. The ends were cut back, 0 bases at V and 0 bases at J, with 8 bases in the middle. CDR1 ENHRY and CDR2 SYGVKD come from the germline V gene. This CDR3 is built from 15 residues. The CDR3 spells CAISESSVMNTEAFF. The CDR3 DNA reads TGTGCCATCAGTGAGTCCTCGGTTATGAACACTGAAGCTTTCTTT.

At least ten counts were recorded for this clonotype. CDR3 sequence reads: CASSTGQGATGQYF. The DNA of the CDR3 is TGTGCCAGCAGCACCGGACAGGGGGCCACCGGGCAGTACTTC. The rearrangement joins TRBV3-1 to TRBJ2-7; 11 bases are a match to TRBD1. The CDR3 contains 14 residues. Germline V gives CDR1 LGHDT, CDR2 YNNKEL (reference sequence). V shed 5 bases and J 9 bases; nucleotides not matched to a gene: 9.

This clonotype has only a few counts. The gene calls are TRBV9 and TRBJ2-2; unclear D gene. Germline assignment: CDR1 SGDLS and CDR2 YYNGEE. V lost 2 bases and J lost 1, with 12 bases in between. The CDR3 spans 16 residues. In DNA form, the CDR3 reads TGTGCCAGCAGCGTCTTAAGTTCTTTGAACACCGGGGAGCTGTTTTTT. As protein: CASSVLSSLNTGELFF. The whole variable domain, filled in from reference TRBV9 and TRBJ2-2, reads DSGVTQTPKHLITATGQRVTLRCSPRSGDLSVYWYQQSLDQGLQFLIQYYNGEERAKGNILERFSAQQFPDLHSELNLSSLELGDSALYFCASSVLSSLNTGELFFGEGSRLTVL.

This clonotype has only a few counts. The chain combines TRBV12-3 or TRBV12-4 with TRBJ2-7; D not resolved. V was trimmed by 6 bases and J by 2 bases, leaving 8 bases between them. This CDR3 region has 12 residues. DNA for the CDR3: TGTGCCAGCAGCCCCCTTCCCTACGAGCAGTACTTC. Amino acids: CASSPLPYEQYF.

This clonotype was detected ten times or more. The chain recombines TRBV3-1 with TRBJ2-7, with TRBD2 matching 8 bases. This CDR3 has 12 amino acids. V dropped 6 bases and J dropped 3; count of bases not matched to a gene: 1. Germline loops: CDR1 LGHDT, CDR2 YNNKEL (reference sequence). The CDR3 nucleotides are TGTGCCAGCAGGGGACTAGACTACGAGCAGTACTTC. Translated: CASRGLDYEQYF.

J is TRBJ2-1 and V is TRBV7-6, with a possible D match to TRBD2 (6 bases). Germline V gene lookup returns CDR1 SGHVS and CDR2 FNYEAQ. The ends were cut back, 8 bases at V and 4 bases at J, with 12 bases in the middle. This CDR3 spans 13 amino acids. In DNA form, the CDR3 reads TGTGCCAGCGGGACTCCCCCGTACAATGAGCAGTTCTTC. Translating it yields CASGTPPYNEQFF.

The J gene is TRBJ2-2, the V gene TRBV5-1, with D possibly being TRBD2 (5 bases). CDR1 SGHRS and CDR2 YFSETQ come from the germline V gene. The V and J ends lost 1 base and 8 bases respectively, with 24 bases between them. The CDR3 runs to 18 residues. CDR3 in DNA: TGCGCCAGCAGCTTGAGCCCCGAGCGGAGTTACCTTGAAGGGGAGCTGTTTTTT. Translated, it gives CASSLSPERSYLEGELFF.